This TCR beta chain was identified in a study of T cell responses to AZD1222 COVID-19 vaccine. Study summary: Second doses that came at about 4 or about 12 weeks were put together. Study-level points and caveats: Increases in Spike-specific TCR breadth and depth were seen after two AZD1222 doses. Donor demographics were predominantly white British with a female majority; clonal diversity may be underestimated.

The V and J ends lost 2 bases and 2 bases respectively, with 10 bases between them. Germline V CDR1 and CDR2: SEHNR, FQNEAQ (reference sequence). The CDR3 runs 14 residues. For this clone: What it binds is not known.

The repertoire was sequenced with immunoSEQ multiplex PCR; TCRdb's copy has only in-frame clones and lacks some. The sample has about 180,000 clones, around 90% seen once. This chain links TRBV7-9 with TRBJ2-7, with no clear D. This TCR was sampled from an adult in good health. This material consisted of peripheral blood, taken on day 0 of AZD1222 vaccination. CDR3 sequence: CASSLSGVTYEQYF. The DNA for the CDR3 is TGTGCCAGCAGCTTATCTGGGGTTACCTACGAGCAGTACTTC.